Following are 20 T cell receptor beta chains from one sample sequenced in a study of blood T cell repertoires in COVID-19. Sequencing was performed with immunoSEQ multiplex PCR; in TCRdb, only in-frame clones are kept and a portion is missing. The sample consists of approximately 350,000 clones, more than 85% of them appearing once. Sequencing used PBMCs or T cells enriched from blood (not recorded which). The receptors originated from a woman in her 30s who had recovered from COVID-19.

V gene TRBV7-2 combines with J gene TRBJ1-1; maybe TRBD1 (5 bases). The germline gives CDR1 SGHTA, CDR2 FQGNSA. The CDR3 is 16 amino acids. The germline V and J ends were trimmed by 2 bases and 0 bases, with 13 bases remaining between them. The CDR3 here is CASSLNAGPVNTEAFF. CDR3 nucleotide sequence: TGTGCCAGCAGCTTAAACGCGGGGCCGGTGAACACTGAAGCTTTCTTT.

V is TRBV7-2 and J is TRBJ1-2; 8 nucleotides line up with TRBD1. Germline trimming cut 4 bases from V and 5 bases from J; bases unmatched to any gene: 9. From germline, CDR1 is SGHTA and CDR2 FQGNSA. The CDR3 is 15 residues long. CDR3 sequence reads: CASSSGQGNVYGYTF. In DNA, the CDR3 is TGTGCCAGCAGCTCCGGACAGGGAAACGTGTATGGCTACACCTTC.

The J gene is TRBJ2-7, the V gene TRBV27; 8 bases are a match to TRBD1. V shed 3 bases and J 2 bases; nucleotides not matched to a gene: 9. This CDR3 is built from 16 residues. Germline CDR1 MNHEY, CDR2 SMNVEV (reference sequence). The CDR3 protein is CASSFLRTGFPYEQYF. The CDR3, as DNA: TGTGCCAGCAGTTTTTTAAGGACAGGGTTCCCCTACGAGCAGTACTTC.

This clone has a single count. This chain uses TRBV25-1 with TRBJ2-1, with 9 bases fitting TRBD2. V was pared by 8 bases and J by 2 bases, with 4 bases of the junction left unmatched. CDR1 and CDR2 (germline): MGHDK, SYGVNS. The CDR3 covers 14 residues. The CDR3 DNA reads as TGTGCCAGCGGGATAGCGGGAGCCTACAATGAGCAGTTCTTC. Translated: CASGIAGAYNEQFF.

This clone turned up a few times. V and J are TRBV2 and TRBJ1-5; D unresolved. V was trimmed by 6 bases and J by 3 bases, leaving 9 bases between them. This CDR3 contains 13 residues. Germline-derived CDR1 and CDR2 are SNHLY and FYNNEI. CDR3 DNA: TGTGCCAGCAGGCCGGGTCCCAATCAGCCCCAGCATTTT. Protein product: CASRPGPNQPQHF.

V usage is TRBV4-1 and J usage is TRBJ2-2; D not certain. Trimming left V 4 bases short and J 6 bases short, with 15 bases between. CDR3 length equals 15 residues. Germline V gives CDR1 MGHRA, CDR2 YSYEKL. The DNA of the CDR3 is TGCGCCAGCAGCCCGACCCCTAGTTTAGCCGGGGAGCTGTTTTTT. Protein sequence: CASSPTPSLAGELFF.

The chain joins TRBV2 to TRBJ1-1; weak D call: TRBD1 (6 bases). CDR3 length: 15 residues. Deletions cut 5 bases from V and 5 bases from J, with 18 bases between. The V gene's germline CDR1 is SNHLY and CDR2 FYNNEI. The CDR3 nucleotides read TGTGCCAGCAGTCAAAGGTTAGCAGGGGAGACTGAAGCTTTCTTT. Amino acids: CASSQRLAGETEAFF. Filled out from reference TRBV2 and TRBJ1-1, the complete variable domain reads EPEVTQTPSHQVTQMGQEVILRCVPISNHLYFYWYRQILGQKVEFLVSFYNNEISEKSEIFDDQFSVERPDGSNFTLKIRSTKLEDSAMYFCASSQRLAGETEAFFGQGTRLTVV.

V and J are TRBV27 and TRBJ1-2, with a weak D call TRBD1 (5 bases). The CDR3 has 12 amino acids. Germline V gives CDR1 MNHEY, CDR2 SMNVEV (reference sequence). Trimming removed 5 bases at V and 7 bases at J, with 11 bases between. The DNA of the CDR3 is TGTGCCAGCAGTGCGGGGCCAGGTGGCTACACCTTC. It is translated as CASSAGPGGYTF.

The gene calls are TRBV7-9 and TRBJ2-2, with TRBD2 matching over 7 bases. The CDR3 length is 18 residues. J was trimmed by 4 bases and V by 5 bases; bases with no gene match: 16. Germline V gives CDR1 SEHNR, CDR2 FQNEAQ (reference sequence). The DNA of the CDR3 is TGTGCCAGCAGCCCAGGTTTCACTAGCGAGGGGAGCACCGGGGAGCTGTTTTTT. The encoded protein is CASSPGFTSEGSTGELFF.

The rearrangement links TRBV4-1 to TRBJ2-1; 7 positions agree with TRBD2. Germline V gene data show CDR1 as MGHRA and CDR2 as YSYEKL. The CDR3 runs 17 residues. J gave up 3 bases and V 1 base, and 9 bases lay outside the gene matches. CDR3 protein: CASSQGRLLAVYNEQFF. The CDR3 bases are TGCGCCAGCAGCCAAGGAAGACTCCTAGCGGTCTACAATGAGCAGTTCTTC.

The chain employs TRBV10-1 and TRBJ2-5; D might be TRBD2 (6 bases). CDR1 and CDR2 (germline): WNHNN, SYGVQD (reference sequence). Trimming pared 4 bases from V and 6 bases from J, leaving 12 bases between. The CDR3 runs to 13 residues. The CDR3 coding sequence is TGCGCCAGCAGTGCTACGGGGGTGCAGACCCAGTACTTC. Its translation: CASSATGVQTQYF.

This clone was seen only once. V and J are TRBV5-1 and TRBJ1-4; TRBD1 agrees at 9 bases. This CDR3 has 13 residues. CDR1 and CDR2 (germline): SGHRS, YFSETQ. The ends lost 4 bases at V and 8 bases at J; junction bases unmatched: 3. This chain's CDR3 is CASSTDRGEKLFF. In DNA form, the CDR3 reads TGCGCCAGCAGCACGGACAGGGGCGAAAAACTGTTTTTT.

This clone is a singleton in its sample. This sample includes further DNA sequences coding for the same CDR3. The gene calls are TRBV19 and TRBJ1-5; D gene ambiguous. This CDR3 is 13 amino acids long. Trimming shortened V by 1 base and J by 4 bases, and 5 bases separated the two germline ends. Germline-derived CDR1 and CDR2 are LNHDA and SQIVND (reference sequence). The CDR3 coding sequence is TGTGCCAGTAGTATAGCGCGAAATCAGCCCCAGCATTTT. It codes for CASSIARNQPQHF. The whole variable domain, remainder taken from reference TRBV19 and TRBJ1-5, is DGGITQSPKYLFRKEGQNVTLSCEQNLNHDAMYWYRQDPGQGLRLIYYSQIVNDFQKGDIAEGYSVSREKKESFPLTVTSAQKNPTAFYLCASSIARNQPQHFGDGTRLSIL.

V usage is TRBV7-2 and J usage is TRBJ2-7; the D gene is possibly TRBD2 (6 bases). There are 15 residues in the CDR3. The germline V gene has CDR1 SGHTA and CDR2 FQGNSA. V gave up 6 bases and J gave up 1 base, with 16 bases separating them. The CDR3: CASSRERGSSYEQYF. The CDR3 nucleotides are TGTGCCAGCAGTCGGGAGAGGGGCTCTTCCTACGAGCAGTACTTC.

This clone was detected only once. As DNA, the CDR3 is TGTGCCAGCAGTGAGGGACTAGCGGCCTCAGGGGAGACCCAGTACTTC. It translates to CASSEGLAASGETQYF. The chain joins TRBV2 to TRBJ2-5; 11 bases fit TRBD2. The length of the CDR3 is 16 residues. J lost 5 bases, V lost 3 bases, and 8 bases had no gene match. Germline values: CDR1 SNHLY, CDR2 FYNNEI.

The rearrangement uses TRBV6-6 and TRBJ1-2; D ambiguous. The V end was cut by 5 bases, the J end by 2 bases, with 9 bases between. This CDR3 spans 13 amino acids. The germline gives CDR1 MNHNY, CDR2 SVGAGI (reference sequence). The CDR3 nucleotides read TGTGCCAGCAGTCAGGCGGTCAACTATGGCTACACCTTC. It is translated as CASSQAVNYGYTF.

The CDR3: CASSGDPGQENSPLHF. The CDR3 coding sequence is TGTGCCAGCAGCGGAGATCCGGGACAAGAAAATTCACCCCTCCACTTT. The V and J genes are TRBV3-1 (or the pseudogene TRBV3-2) and TRBJ1-6, with D possibly TRBD1 on 6 matching bases. CDR3 length equals 16 residues. Germline assignment: CDR1 LGHDT and CDR2 YNNKEL (reference sequence). V dropped 5 bases and J dropped 7 bases, with 18 bases sitting between them.

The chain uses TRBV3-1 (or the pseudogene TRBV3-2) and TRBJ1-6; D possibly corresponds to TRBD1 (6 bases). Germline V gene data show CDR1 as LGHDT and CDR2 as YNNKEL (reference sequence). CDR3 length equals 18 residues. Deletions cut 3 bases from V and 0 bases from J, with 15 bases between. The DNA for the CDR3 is TGTGCCAGCAGCCATCAAACAGGGATTAGCTCCTATAATTCACCCCTCCACTTT. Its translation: CASSHQTGISSYNSPLHF.

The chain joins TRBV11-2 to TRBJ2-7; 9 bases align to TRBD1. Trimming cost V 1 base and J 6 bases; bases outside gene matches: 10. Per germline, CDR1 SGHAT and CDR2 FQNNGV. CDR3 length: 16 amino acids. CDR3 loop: CASSLAPGTGLSEQYF. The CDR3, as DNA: TGTGCCAGCAGCTTAGCCCCCGGGACAGGGCTCTCCGAGCAGTACTTC.

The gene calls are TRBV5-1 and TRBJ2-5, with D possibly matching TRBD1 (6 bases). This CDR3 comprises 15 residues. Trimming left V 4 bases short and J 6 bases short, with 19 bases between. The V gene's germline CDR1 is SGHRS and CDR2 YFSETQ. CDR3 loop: CASSLGTPGLQTQYF. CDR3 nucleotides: TGCGCCAGCAGCCTGGGGACACCCGGGCTACAGACCCAGTACTTC.